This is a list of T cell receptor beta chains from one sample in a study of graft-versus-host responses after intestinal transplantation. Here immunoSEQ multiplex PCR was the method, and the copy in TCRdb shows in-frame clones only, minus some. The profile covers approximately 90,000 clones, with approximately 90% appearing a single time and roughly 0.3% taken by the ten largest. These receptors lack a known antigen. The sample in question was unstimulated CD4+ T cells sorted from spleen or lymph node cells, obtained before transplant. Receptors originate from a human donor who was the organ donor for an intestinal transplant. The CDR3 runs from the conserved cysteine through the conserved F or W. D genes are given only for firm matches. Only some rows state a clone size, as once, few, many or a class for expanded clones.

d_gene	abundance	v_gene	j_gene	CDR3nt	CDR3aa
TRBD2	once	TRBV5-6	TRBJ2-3	TGTGCCAGCAGCCACCCAGCGGGAGTGGATACGCAGTATTTT	CASSHPAGVDTQYF
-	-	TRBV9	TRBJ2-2	TGTGCCAGCAGCGCCCGACTAGGGGAAGGAGCTGGGGAGCTGTTTTTT	CASSARLGEGAGELFF
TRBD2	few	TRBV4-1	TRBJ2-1	TGCGCCAGCAGCCAAGAGTATAGCGGGAGCAGTGAGCAGTTCTTC	CASSQEYSGSSEQFF
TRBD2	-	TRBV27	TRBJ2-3	TGTGCCAGCAGTTCCCGGCTAGCGGGGGGACTCACAGATACGCAGTATTTT	CASSSRLAGGLTDTQYF
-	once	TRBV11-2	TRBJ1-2	TGTGCCAGCAGGAGGGGGAAGGATACAAATGGCTACACCTTC	CASRRGKDTNGYTF
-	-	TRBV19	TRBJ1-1	TGTGCCAGTACCACGCGGGGGAGCGACACTGAAGCTTTCTTT	CASTTRGSDTEAFF
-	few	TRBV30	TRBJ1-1	TGTGCCTGGGGAGTCCACGGGGGTTTCTTT	CAWGVHGGFF
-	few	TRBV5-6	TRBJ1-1	TGTGCCAGCAGGGAGTACGCAGGGCCCTCAGGGACTGAAGCTTTCTTT	CASREYAGPSGTEAFF
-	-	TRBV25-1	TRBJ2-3	TGTGCCAGCAGTCCTCTCGGGTACTATAGCACAGATACGCAGTATTTT	CASSPLGYYSTDTQYF
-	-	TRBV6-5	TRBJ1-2	TGTGCCAGCAGTTCCGGGACATATGGCTACACCTTC	CASSSGTYGYTF
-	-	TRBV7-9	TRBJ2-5	TGTGCCAGCAGCTTTCGCCAGGGTGGGGAGACCCAGTACTTC	CASSFRQGGETQYF
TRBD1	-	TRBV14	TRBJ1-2	TGTGCCAGCAGCCAAGCCGGAACTACAGGGGTCGGCTACACCTTC	CASSQAGTTGVGYTF
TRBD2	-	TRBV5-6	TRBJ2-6	TGTGCCAGCAGCTCGGAACTAGCGGGAGGAAGCTCTGGGGCCAACGTCCTGACTTTC	CASSSELAGGSSGANVLTF
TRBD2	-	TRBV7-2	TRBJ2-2	TGTGCCAGCAGCTTAGCGACGGTCCCTAGCGGGACCGGGGAGCTGTTTTTT	CASSLATVPSGTGELFF
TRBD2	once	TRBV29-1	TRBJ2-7	TGCAGCGTTGGGGGACTAGCGATCTACGAGCAGTACTTC	CSVGGLAIYEQYF
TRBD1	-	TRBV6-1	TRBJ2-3	TGTGCCAGCAGGGACAGGGGAGGGTCAGATACGCAGTATTTT	CASRDRGGSDTQYF
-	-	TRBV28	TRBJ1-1	TGTGCCAGCAGTTTCGCGGGCAGGGGAGCTTTCTTT	CASSFAGRGAFF